This T cell receptor (beta chain) was captured by sequencing in a study of T-cell memory formation after mild COVID-19 (dated by TCRdb to the early 2020s). Regarding the research as a whole: TCR sequence clusters from the two donors were found to be largely donor specific. The cohort was made up of two young adult volunteers, one female and one male, who were previously healthy. T-cell clones expanding and contracting after mild COVID-19 in a couple of donors were tracked by longitudinal TCRalpha and TCRbeta repertoire sequencing. Results and caveats for the whole study, not just this receptor: Clones contracting from day 15 to 85 had balanced CD4/CD8 phenotypes, while a second wave expanding from day 15 to 37 was biased towards CD4+. The detection of some responding clones in pre-infection memory suggests that pre-existing cross-reactive memory T cells joined the SARS-CoV-2 response. Only two mild cases were covered in the study, and larger cohorts including severe cases with pre-infection samples were considered necessary. Contracting CD4+ clones appeared mostly in the CM and EM memory subsets, whereas CD8+ clones were enriched in EMRA. SARS-CoV-2 specificity was not confirmed for the second-wave clones peaking on day 37.

V loses 1 base of germline sequence and J loses 4 bases, and the interval between the two ends is 16 bases. CDR1 and CDR2 were assigned from the germline V gene (reference sequence) as DFQATT and SNEGSKA. The CDR3, cysteine through phenylalanine, is 15 amino acids long. Only the CDR3 part of the read is kept: 45 bases, read in frame from the first base. This clonotype was detected ten times or more. No antigen is known for it. Base quality data are lacking; no much larger clone is found one base away. The run used an Illumina NovaSeq 6000. cDNA libraries for TCRalpha and TCRbeta were prepared by 5'RACE using constant-segment primers, with sample barcodes and unique molecular identifiers added. Trizol reagent was used to extract RNA from every sample. Amplification of the libraries took two PCR steps, and the second step added a second sample barcode plus Illumina TruSeq adapters. The libraries were sequenced on an Illumina NovaSeq using 2 x 150 bp paired-end reads. As for the authors' bioinformatics: With migec v1.2.7, reads were demultiplexed and then collapsed into UMI-guided consensus sequences. Using mixcr v2.1.11, UMI consensuses were aligned to TRA and TRB V and J templates and then assembled into clonotypes. Expanded or contracted clonotypes were those called significant by both edgeR and NoisET, with noise models trained on biological replicates. For edgeR calls, a false discovery rate-adjusted p below 0.01 and a log2 fold-change threshold of 1 were applied. As an exploratory analysis of dynamics, PCA with hierarchical clustering was applied to max-normalized trajectories of the 1000 most abundant clonotypes. The CD4 or CD8 phenotype of responding clones was assigned using the separately sequenced CD4+ and CD8+ repertoires. TCRdb reprocessed the public reads (quality trimming at Q25 with fastp, clone calling with MiXCR) and kept in-frame beta chains. Rows are unified per CDR3 protein, each entry keeping the most common DNA and genes. The V and J calls shown here were made by TCRdb, not taken from the authors' results. The sample data list around 250,000 distinct CDR3 sequences, and 15% to 20% of these were observed just once. Of the sample, 22% is held by the ten largest clones.

PBMCs were isolated by Ficoll-Paque density gradient centrifugation. The source material was PBMCs or a T cell subset sorted from them (not recorded which). The rearrangement joined TRBV20-1 to TRBJ1-1; a weak D assignment points to TRBD1 (5 bases agree). The clonotype comes from a man younger than 35 who had mild COVID-19 (a few samples of this study predate the infection). The sample titles of this study are shuffled in the database, so cell type and time point are left out; the donor was told from shared clones. The sequenced DNA: TGCAGTGCTAGAGTAGGTGGGGGGGTGAGCACTGAAGCTTTCTTT. This encodes CSARVGGGVSTEAFF.